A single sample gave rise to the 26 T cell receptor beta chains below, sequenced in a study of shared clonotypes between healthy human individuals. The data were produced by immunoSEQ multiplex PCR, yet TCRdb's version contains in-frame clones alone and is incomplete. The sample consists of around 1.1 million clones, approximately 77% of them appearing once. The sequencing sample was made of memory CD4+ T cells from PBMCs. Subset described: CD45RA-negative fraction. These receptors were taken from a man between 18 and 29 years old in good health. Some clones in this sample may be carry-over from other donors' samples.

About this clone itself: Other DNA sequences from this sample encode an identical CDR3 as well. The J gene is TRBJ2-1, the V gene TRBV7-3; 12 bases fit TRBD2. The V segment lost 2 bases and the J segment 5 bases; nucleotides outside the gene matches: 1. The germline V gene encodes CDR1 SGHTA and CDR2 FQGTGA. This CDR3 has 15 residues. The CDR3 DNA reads TGTGCCAGCAGCTTACGACTAGCGGGAGACAATGAGCAGTTCTTC. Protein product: CASSLRLAGDNEQFF.

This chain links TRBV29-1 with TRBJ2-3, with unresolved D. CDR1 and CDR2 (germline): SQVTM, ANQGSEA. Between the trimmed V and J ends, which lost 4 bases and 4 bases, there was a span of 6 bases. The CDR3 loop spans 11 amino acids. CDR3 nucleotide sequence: TGCAGCGTTGCGGACCCAGATACGCAGTATTTT. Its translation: CSVADPDTQYF.

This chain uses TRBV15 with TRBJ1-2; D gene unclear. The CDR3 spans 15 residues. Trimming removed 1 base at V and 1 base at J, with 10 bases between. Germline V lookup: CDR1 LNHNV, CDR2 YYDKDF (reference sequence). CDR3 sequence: CATSRGAYGNYGYTF. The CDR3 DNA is TGTGCCACCAGCAGAGGGGCATACGGTAACTATGGCTACACCTTC.

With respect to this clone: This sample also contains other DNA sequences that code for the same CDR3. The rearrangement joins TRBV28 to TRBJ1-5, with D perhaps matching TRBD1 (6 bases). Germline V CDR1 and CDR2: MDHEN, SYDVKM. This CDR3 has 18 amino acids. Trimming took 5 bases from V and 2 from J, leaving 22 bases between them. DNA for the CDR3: TGTGCCAGCAGTCCCTTAGCTTACAGGGAGGTTGGCAATCAGCCCCAGCATTTT. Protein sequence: CASSPLAYREVGNQPQHF. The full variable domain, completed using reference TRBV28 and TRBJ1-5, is DVKVTQSSRYLVKRTGEKVFLECVQDMDHENMFWYRQDPGLGLRLIYFSYDVKMKEKGDIPEGYSVSREKKERFSLILESASTNQTSMYLCASSPLAYREVGNQPQHFGDGTRLSIL.

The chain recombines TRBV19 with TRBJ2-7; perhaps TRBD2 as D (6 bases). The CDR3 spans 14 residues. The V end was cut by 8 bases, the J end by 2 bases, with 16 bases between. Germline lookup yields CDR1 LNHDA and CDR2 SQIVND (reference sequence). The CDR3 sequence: CASESAGNTYEQYF. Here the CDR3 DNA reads TGTGCCAGTGAGTCGGCGGGGAATACCTACGAGCAGTACTTC.

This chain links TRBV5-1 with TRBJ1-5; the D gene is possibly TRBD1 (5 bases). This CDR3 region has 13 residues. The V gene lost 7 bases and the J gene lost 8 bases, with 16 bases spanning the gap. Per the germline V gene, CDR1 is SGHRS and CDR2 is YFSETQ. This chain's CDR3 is CASSSMGGEPQHF. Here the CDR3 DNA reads TGCGCCAGCTCAAGCATGGGGGGGGAGCCCCAGCATTTT.

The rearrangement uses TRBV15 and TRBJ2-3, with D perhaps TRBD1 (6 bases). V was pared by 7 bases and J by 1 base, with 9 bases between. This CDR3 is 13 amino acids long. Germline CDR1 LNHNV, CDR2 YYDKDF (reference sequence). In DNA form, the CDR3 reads TGTGCCACCACCAGGGGCCGCACAGATACGCAGTATTTT. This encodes CATTRGRTDTQYF.

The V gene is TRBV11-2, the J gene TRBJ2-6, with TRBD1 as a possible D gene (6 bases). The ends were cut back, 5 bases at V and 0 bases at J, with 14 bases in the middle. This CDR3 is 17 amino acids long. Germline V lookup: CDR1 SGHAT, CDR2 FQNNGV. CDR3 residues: CASSTIQGNSGANVLTF. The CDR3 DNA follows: TGTGCCAGCAGCACCATCCAGGGGAACTCTGGGGCCAACGTCCTGACTTTC.

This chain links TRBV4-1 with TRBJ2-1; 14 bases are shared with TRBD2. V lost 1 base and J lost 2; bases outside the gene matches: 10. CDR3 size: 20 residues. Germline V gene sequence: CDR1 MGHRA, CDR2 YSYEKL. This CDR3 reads CASSQGTSGRPRGTYNEQFF. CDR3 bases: TGCGCCAGCAGCCAAGGGACTAGCGGGAGGCCCAGAGGAACCTACAATGAGCAGTTCTTC.

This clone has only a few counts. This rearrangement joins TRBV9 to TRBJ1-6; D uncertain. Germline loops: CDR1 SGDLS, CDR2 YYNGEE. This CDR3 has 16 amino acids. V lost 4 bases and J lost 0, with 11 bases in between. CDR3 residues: CASSPGRSSYNSPLHF. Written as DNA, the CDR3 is TGTGCCAGCAGCCCGGGTCGGAGCTCCTATAATTCACCCCTCCACTTT.

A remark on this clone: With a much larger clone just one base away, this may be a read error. The CDR3 loop reads CASNRGLGETQYF. In DNA form, the CDR3 reads TGTGCCAGCAACAGGGGACTAGGAGAGACCCAGTACTTC. This chain uses TRBV5-6 with TRBJ2-5, with D maybe TRBD2 (8 bases). Per germline, CDR1 SGHDT and CDR2 YYEEEE. V shed 6 bases and J shed 4 bases, with 13 bases lying between them. The CDR3 is made up of 13 amino acids.

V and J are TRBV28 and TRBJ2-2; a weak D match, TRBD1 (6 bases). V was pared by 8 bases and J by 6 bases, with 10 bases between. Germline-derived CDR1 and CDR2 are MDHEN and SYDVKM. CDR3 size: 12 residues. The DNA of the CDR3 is TGTGCCAGCGGACAGTTCGCCGGGGAGCTGTTTTTT. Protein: CASGQFAGELFF.

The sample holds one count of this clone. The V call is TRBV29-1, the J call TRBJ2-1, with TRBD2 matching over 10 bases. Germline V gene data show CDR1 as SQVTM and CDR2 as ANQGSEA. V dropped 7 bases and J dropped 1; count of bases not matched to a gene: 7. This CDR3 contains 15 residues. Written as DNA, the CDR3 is TGCAGCGGGCAACTAGCGGGACCTTCCTACAATGAGCAGTTCTTC. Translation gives CSGQLAGPSYNEQFF.

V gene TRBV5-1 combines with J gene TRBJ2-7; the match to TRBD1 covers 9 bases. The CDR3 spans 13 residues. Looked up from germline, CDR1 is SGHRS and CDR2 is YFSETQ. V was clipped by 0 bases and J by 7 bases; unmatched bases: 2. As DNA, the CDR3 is TGCGCCAGCAGCTTGGGGGACAGGGAAGAGCAGTACTTC. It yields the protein CASSLGDREEQYF.

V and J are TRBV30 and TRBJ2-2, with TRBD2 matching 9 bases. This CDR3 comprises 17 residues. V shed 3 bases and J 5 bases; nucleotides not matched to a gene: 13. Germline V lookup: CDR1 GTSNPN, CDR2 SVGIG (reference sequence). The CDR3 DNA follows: TGTGCCTGGAGCTTCTGGCGACTAGCGGTTGGAACCGGGGAGCTGTTTTTT. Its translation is CAWSFWRLAVGTGELFF. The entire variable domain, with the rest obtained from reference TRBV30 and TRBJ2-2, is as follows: SQTIHQWPATLVQPVGSPLSLECTVEGTSNPNLYWYRQAAGRGLQLLFYSVGIGQISSEVPQNLSASRPQDRQFILSSKKLLLSDSGFYLCAWSFWRLAVGTGELFFGEGSRLTVL.

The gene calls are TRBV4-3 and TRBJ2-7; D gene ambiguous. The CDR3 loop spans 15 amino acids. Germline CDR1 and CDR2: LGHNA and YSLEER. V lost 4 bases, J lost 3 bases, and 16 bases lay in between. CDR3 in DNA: TGCGCCAGCAGCCGAGGTTACGGACCTGACTACGAGCAGTACTTC. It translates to CASSRGYGPDYEQYF.

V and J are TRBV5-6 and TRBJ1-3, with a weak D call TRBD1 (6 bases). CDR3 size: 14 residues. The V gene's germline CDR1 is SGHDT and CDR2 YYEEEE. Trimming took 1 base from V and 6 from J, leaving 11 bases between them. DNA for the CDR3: TGTGCCAGCAGCTTGCGCCAGGGGATAAACACCATATATTTT. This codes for CASSLRQGINTIYF.

DNA for the CDR3: TGTGCCAGCAGAAGTAGCGGGAGGGATTGGGATACGCAGTATTTT. Translated: CASRSSGRDWDTQYF. The rearrangement links TRBV2 to TRBJ2-3; 11 bases are a match to TRBD2. This CDR3 contains 15 residues. The germline gives CDR1 SNHLY, CDR2 FYNNEI. The V segment lost 6 bases and the J segment 6 bases; nucleotides outside the gene matches: 8.

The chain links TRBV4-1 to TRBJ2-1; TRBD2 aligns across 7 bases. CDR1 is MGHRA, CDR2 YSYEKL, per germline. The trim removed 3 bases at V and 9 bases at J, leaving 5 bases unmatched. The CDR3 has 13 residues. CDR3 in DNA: TGCGCCAGCAGCCAGGGGAGGGAAGGTGAGCAGTTCTTC. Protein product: CASSQGREGEQFF.

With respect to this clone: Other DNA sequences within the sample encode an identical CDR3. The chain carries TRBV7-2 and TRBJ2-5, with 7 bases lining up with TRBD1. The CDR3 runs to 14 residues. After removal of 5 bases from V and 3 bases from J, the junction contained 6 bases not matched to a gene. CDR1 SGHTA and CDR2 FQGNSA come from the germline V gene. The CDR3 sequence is CASSPNRGKETQYF. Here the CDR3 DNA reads TGTGCCAGCAGCCCAAACAGGGGAAAAGAGACCCAGTACTTC.

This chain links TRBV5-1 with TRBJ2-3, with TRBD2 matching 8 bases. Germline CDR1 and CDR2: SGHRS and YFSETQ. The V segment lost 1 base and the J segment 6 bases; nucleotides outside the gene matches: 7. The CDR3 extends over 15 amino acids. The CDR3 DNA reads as TGCGCCAGCAGCTTGAGCGGGAGTGGTTTGGATACGCAGTATTTT. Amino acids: CASSLSGSGLDTQYF.

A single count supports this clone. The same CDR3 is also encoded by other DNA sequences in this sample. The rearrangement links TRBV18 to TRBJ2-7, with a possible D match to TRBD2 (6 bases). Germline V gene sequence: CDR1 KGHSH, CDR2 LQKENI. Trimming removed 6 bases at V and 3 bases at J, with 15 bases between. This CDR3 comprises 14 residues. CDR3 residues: CASSPGTGDYEQYF. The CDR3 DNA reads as TGTGCCAGCTCTCCCGGGACGGGGGACTACGAGCAGTACTTC.

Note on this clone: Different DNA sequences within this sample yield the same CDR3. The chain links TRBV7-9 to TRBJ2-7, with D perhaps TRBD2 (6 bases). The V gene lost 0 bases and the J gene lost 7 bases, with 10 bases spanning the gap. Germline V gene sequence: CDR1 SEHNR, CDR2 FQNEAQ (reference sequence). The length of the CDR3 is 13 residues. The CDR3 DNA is TGTGCCAGCAGCTTAGCGGGGGGAGGTGAGCAGTACTTC. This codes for CASSLAGGGEQYF.

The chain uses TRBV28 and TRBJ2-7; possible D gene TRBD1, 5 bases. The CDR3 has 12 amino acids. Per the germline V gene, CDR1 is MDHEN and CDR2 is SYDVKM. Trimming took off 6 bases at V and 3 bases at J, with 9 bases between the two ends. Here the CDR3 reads CASRRQHYEQYF. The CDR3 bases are TGTGCCAGCAGGCGACAGCACTACGAGCAGTACTTC.

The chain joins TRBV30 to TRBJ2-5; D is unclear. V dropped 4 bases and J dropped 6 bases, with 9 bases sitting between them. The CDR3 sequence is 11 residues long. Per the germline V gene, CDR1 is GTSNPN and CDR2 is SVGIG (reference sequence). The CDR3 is CAWMGVKTQYF. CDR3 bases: TGTGCCTGGATGGGCGTCAAGACCCAGTACTTC.

This CDR3 reads CASSQLGTGSSYNEQFF. CDR3 nucleotide sequence: TGTGCCAGCAGCCAACTAGGGACAGGGAGCTCCTACAATGAGCAGTTCTTC. The V call is TRBV7-6, the J call TRBJ2-1, with 9 bases matching TRBD1. The germline V gene encodes CDR1 SGHVS and CDR2 FNYEAQ. V was clipped by 5 bases and J by 0 bases; unmatched bases: 8. The CDR3 loop spans 17 amino acids.